The clone carrying this T cell receptor (beta chain) has only one observation. No antigen is known for it. The record originates from a study of T cells in localized non-small cell lung cancer. The CDR3 spans 14 residues. The germline V gene encodes CDR1 MGHDK and CDR2 SYGVNS. V lost 6 bases to trimming and J lost 3 bases; unmatched junction nucleotides: 4. Findings and caveats of the study: Of the top 100 tumor clones, median roughly 55 were in adjacent lung, 25 to 30 among its top 100. Uninvolved adjacent lung showed peak T cell clonality, exceeding tumor.

Assay: immunoSEQ multiplex PCR; the TCRdb copy retains only in-frame clones and omits some. Seen here are around 43,000 clones, about 88% observed once, and the top ten hold approximately 3.5%. This TCR was recovered from a man between 18 and 50 years old with stage I lung adenocarcinoma. Sequenced here: peripheral blood, sampled before any cancer treatment. V and J are TRBV25-1 and TRBJ2-5; 10 nucleotides agree with TRBD1. CDR3 region: CASRSGTGEETQYF. The DNA of the CDR3 is TGTGCCAGCAGATCCGGGACAGGGGAAGAGACCCAGTACTTC.